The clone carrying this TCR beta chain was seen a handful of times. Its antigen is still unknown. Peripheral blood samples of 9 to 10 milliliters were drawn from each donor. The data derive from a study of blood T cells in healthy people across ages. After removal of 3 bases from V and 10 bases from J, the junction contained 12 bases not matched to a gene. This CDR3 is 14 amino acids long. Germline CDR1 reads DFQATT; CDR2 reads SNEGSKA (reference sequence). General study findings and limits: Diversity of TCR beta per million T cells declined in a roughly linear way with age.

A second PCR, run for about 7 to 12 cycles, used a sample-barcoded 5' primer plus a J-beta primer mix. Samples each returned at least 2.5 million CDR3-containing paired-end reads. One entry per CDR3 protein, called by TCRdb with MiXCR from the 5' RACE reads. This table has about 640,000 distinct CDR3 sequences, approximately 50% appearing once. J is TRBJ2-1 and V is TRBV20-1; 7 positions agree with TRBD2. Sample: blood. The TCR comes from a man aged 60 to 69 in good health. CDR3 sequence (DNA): TGCAGTGCTAGTTTGAACCAGCGGGGTAGGGAGCAGTTCTTC. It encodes CSASLNQRGREQFF.